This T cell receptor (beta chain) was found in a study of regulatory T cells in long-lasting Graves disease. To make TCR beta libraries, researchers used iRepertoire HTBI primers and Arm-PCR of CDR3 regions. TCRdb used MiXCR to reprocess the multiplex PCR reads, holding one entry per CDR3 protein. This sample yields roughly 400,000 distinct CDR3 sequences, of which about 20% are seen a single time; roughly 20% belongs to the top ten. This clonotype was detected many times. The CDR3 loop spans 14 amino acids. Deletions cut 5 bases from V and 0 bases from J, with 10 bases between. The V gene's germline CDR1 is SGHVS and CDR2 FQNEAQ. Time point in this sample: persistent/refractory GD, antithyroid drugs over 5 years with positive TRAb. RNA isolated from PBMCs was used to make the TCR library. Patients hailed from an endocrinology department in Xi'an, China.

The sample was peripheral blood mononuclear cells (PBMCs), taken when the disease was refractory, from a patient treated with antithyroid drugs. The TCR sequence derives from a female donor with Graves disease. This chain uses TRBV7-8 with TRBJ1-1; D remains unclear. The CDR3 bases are TGTGCCAGCAGCCCCGCCGAGCTGAACACTGAAGCTTTCTTT. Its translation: CASSPAELNTEAFF. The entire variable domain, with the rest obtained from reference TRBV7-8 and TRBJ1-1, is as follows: GAGVSQSPRYKVAKRGQDVALRCDPISGHVSLFWYQQALGQGPEFLTYFQNEAQLDKSGLPSDRFFAERPEGSVSTLKIQRTQQEDSAVYLCASSPAELNTEAFFGQGTRLTVV.